The source of this TCR beta chain is a study of T cell responses to AZD1222 COVID-19 vaccine. Study at large: Second doses that came at about 4 or about 12 weeks were put together.

Remarks on this clone: The antigen is unknown.

The germline V gene has CDR1 SGDLS and CDR2 YYNGEE. CDR3 length: 16 amino acids. V gave up 4 bases and J gave up 0 bases, with 15 bases separating them. Method: immunoSEQ multiplex PCR; TCRdb's copy keeps in-frame clones and lacks some. This sample has more than 75,000 clones; around 90% occur once, and the top ten carry 5% to 5.5%. Whole-study results and caveats: Without day 14 samples, only post-peak T cell repertoires were studied. The donor group comprised mostly white British people and more females; the analysis possibly underestimated clonal diversity. The number of AZD1222 recipients seropositive at baseline was only five or six.

Material: peripheral blood, obtained on day 0 of AZD1222 vaccination. This chain connects TRBV9 to TRBJ2-3; D gene ambiguous. This receptor was taken from an adult in good health. The CDR3 nucleotides read TGTGCCAGCAGCCATCGCCCGGACGGGAGCACAGATACGCAGTATTTT. It translates to CASSHRPDGSTDTQYF.